This T cell receptor (beta chain) was captured in a study of cytomegalovirus exposure and HLA in healthy donors. General observations from the study: It was 160 or so TCR beta chains that were listed as cytomegalovirus-associated.

Amplification used 60 Vbeta primers and 13 Jbeta primers. Assay: immunoSEQ multiplex PCR; the TCRdb copy retains only in-frame clones and omits some. This table holds approximately 88,000 clones, around 60% found once. The CDR3 extends over 15 amino acids. Trimming removed 1 base from V and 6 bases from J; junction bases left unmatched: 7. Germline V lookup: CDR1 SGHTA, CDR2 FQGTGA. In regard to this clone: Its specificity is unknown.

This clonotype originated in a man aged 60 to 69 in good health and CMV-seronegative. This chain connects TRBV7-3 to TRBJ2-7, with TRBD2 matching over 9 bases. Input material: PBMCs. The CDR3: CASSLSLSGSSEQYF. The CDR3 DNA is TGTGCCAGCAGCTTAAGTCTTAGCGGGAGCAGCGAGCAGTACTTC. The variable domain in full, with the rest retrieved from reference TRBV7-3 and TRBJ2-7, is GAGVSQTPSNKVTEKGKYVELRCDPISGHTALYWYRQSLGQGPEFLIYFQGTGAADDSGLPNDRFFAVRPEGSVSTLKIQRTERGDSAVYLCASSLSLSGSSEQYFGPGTRLTVT.